Shown below are 9 T cell receptor beta chains from a single sample sequenced in a study of blood T cells in healthy people across ages. For the second PCR, which ran for about 6 to 12 cycles, a sample-barcoded 5' primer and a J-beta primer mix were used. TCRdb reprocessed the 5' RACE reads with MiXCR, giving one entry per CDR3 protein. This table has about 1.5 million distinct CDR3 sequences, around 40% appearing once. Material for sequencing was blood. All receptors derive from a woman between 18 and 29 years old in good health.

V gene TRBV7-6 combines with J gene TRBJ2-3; the match to TRBD2 covers 9 bases. Trimming removed 2 bases from V and 2 bases from J; junction bases left unmatched: 11. Germline V gene lookup returns CDR1 SGHVS and CDR2 FNYEAQ. CDR3 length equals 18 residues. The CDR3 DNA reads TGTGCCAGCAGCTTATCTGTAGCGGGAGCGACTATCACAGATACGCAGTATTTT. It is translated as CASSLSVAGATITDTQYF.

The chain links TRBV12-3 or TRBV12-4 to TRBJ1-2; the D gene is possibly TRBD1 (5 bases). With 1 base removed from V and 6 bases from J, the gap between germline ends came to 12 bases. The CDR3 has 14 residues. For the CDR3, the DNA is TGTGCCAGCAGTTTAGGGACACCGGTGAATGGCTACACCTTC. Protein: CASSLGTPVNGYTF.

The genes are TRBV27 and TRBJ2-3, with TRBD2 identical over 7 bases. The CDR3 covers 16 residues. Trimming removed 2 bases from V and 1 base from J; junction bases left unmatched: 6. CDR1 is MNHEY and CDR2 is SMNVEV in the germline V gene (reference sequence). CDR3 coding DNA: TGTGCCAGCAGTTTACGGTGGGGGGGAGGCACAGATACGCAGTATTTT. Translated, it gives CASSLRWGGGTDTQYF.

This CDR3 reads CASSFLQGSVSEQFF. The CDR3 region has the DNA TGTGCCAGCAGTTTCCTACAGGGCTCGGTTTCCGAGCAGTTCTTC. J is TRBJ2-1 and V is TRBV27, with D tentatively TRBD1 (6 bases). Deletions cut 3 bases from V and 10 bases from J, with 19 bases between. Germline assignment: CDR1 MNHEY and CDR2 SMNVEV (reference sequence). CDR3 length: 15 residues.

Regarding this clonotype: At one end, the junction sequence differs from germline, possibly due to a read error. The chain combines TRBV3-1 with TRBJ2-1, with 9 bases lining up with TRBD2. The germline V gene has CDR1 LGHDT and CDR2 YNNKEL (reference sequence). This CDR3 spans 18 amino acids. In DNA, the CDR3 is TGTGCCAGCAGCCAAGGACTATTAGGGGGGATAGCGGGGGAAGAGCGGTTCTTC. Translation: CASSQGLLGGIAGEERFF.

The V and J genes are TRBV4-2 and TRBJ2-7; D gene ambiguous. Germline CDR1 and CDR2: LGHNA and YNFKEQ. V dropped 0 bases and J dropped 4 bases, with 13 bases sitting between them. The CDR3 has 15 residues. The CDR3 loop reads CASSQDPNPFYEQYF. In DNA, the CDR3 is TGTGCCAGCAGCCAAGATCCCAACCCCTTTTACGAGCAGTACTTC.

This clonotype has just one count. The chain combines TRBV12-3 or TRBV12-4 with TRBJ1-1; no firm D call. The CDR3 is made up of 14 amino acids. Trimming pared 3 bases from V and 3 bases from J, leaving 11 bases between. CDR3 DNA: TGTGCCAGCAGTTTTGGGGTTGAGGACACTGAAGCTTTCTTT. Protein sequence: CASSFGVEDTEAFF.

This chain joins TRBV14 and TRBJ2-1, with 8 positions matching TRBD1. The J call is in doubt because the DNA end fits TRBJ2-7 better. The germline gives CDR1 SGHDN, CDR2 FVKESK. CDR3 length equals 14 residues. DNA for the CDR3: TGTGCCAGCAGCCGGACAGGGACCAACAATGAGCAGTACTTC. This codes for CASSRTGTNNEQYF.

In its sample, this clonotype was seen a few times. The V call is TRBV3-1, the J call TRBJ1-2, with TRBD1 as a possible D gene (6 bases). Germline CDR1 and CDR2: LGHDT and YNNKEL (reference sequence). There are 18 residues in the CDR3. With 4 bases removed from V and 8 bases from J, the gap between germline ends came to 29 bases. This CDR3 is CASSLSSRRLTGTKGYTF. For the CDR3, the DNA is TGTGCCAGCAGCCTTTCATCCCGTCGTTTGACAGGTACAAAGGGCTACACCTTC.